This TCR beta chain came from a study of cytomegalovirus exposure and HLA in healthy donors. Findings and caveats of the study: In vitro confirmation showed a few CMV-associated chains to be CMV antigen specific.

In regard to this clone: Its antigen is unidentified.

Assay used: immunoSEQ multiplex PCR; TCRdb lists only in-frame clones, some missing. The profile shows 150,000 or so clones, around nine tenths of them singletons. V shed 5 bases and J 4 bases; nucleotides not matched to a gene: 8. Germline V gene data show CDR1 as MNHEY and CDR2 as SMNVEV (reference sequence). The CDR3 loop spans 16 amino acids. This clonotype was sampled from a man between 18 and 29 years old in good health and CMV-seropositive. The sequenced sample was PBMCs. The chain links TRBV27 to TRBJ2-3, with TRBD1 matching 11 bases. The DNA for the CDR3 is TGTGCCAGCAGTCCCGGAGGGGACAGGGGGGCAGATACGCAGTATTTT. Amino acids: CASSPGGDRGADTQYF.